These T cell receptor beta chains were read from a single sample in a study of OX40 agonist ivuxolimab in advanced cancers. Measured with immunoSEQ multiplex PCR; TCRdb has only the in-frame clones, and not every one. Among approximately 35,000 clones listed, less than 85% were seen once. The specimen was CD4+ or CD8+ T cells sorted from blood, collected in a trial of the OX40 agonist ivuxolimab. The receptors stem from an adult with an advanced solid tumor such as melanoma, head and neck, liver or kidney cancer. Each CDR3 is given with its conserved first and last residue. A D gene is named only where the DNA matches it firmly. Clone sizes are given selectively: once, few, many, or a class where the clone is expanded.

V: TRBV9
D: NA
size: NA
J: TRBJ2-3
DNA: TGTGCCAGCAGCGTCGGAGGGGTTGATACGCAGTATTTT
CDR3: CASSVGGVDTQYF

V: TRBV5-6
D: NA
size: few
J: TRBJ1-2
DNA: TGTGCCAGCAGCCCCCTCTCGAGTCCCAACTATGGCTACACCTTC
CDR3: CASSPLSSPNYGYTF

V: TRBV19
D: NA
size: NA
J: TRBJ2-3
DNA: TGTGCCAGTAGTGGCGGACAGAAGGGCACAGATACGCAGTATTTT
CDR3: CASSGGQKGTDTQYF

V: TRBV23-1
D: NA
size: NA
J: TRBJ1-5
DNA: TGCGCCAGCAGGCAAAGCGAGGGACCCCAGCCATTT
CDR3: CASRQSEGPQPF

V: TRBV6-1
D: NA
size: NA
J: TRBJ2-7
DNA: TGTGCCAGCAGGCCAGTTAGTCCCTCCTACGAGCAGTACTTC
CDR3: CASRPVSPSYEQYF

V: TRBV5-1
D: NA
size: few
J: TRBJ2-1
DNA: TGCGCCAGCAGCGTGCTCGGGGGAAGGGGGGATGAGCAGTTCTTC
CDR3: CASSVLGGRGDEQFF

V: TRBV10-1
D: TRBD1
size: NA
J: TRBJ2-1
DNA: TGCGCCAGCAGTGGGGGGACAGGGAGCTACAATGAGCAGTTCTTC
CDR3: CASSGGTGSYNEQFF

V: TRBV7-6
D: NA
size: NA
J: TRBJ1-1
DNA: TGTGCCAGCAGCTTAGTTGTTGCGGGGGGTGTTAGAGCTGAAGCTTTCTTT
CDR3: CASSLVVAGGVRAEAFF

V: TRBV7-3
D: NA
size: NA
J: TRBJ1-2
DNA: TGTGCCAGCAGCTTTTCACCGGCAGGAGGATCCTTTCAATATGGCTACACCTTC
CDR3: CASSFSPAGGSFQYGYTF

V: TRBV6-1
D: NA
size: NA
J: TRBJ2-6
DNA: TGTGCCAGCAGTGGGCAGGGCCCGGCGAGGGGAGGTGGGGCCAACGTCCTGACTTTC
CDR3: CASSGQGPARGGGANVLTF

V: TRBV6-6
D: NA
size: NA
J: TRBJ2-4
DNA: TGTGCCAGCACTTTACTACAGGGCGGACTAAACATTCAGTACTTC
CDR3: CASTLLQGGLNIQYF

V: TRBV6-5
D: TRBD1
size: NA
J: TRBJ1-1
DNA: TGTGCCAGCAGGGGATCTCAGGGGGGAACTGAAGCTTTCTTT
CDR3: CASRGSQGGTEAFF

V: TRBV5-4
D: TRBD2
size: NA
J: TRBJ2-5
DNA: TGTGCCAGCAGCTTGCGACGCGGGGGGGTAGGAGAGACCCAGTACTTC
CDR3: CASSLRRGGVGETQYF

V: TRBV29-1
D: NA
size: NA
J: TRBJ2-7
DNA: TGCAGCGTTGAGTTACCCCTTGGAGGCTACGAGCAGTACTTC
CDR3: CSVELPLGGYEQYF

V: TRBV5-4
D: NA
size: NA
J: TRBJ2-5
DNA: TGTGCCAGCACCCAGACCCCTTCAGGACAAGAGACCCAGTACTTC
CDR3: CASTQTPSGQETQYF

V: TRBV30
D: TRBD1
size: NA
J: TRBJ1-4
DNA: TGTGCCTGGGGCACAGGGGTTGATAATGAAAAACTGTTTTTT
CDR3: CAWGTGVDNEKLFF

V: TRBV28
D: NA
size: NA
J: TRBJ1-5
DNA: TGTGCCAGCAGTTTCGGGTCAGGGATAGCTCAGCCCCAGCATTTT
CDR3: CASSFGSGIAQPQHF

V: TRBV29-1
D: TRBD1
size: few
J: TRBJ1-2
DNA: TGCAGCGTCTACGATGAGGACAGGGACGACTATGGCTACACCTTC
CDR3: CSVYDEDRDDYGYTF

V: TRBV6-5
D: NA
size: NA
J: TRBJ2-5
DNA: TGTGCCAGCAGTTACGGGGACTTCCAAGAGACCCAGTACTTC
CDR3: CASSYGDFQETQYF

V: TRBV18
D: NA
size: once
J: TRBJ2-1
DNA: TGTGCCAGCTCACCCTCTTCCAGCTCCTACAATGAGCAGTTCTTC
CDR3: CASSPSSSSYNEQFF